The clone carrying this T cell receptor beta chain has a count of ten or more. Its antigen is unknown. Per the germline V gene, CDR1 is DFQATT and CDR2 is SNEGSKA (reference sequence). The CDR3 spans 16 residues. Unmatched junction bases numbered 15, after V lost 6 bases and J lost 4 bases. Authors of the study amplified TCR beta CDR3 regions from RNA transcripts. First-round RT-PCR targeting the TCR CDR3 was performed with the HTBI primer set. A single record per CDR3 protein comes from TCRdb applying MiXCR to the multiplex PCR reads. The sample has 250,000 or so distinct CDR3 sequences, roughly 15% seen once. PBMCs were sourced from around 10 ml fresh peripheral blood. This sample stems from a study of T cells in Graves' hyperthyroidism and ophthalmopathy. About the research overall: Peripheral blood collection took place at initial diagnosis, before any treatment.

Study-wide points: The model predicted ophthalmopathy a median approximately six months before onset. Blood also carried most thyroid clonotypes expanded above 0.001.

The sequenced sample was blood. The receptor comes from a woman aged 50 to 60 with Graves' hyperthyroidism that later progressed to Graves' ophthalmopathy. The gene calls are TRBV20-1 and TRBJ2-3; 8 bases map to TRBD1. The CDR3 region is CSAPFLTGADADTQYF. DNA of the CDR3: TGCAGTGCCCCGTTTTTGACAGGGGCCGACGCAGATACGCAGTATTTT.